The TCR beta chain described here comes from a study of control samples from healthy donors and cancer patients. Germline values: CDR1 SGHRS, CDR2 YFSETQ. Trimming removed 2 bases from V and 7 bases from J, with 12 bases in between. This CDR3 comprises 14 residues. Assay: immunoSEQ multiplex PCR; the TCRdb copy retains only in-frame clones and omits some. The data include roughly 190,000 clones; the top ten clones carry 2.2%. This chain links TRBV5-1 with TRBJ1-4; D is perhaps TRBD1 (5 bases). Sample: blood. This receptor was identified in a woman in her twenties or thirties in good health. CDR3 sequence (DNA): TGCGCCAGCAGCTTCGAGGGGCGCGGTGAAAAACTGTTTTTT. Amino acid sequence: CASSFEGRGEKLFF.